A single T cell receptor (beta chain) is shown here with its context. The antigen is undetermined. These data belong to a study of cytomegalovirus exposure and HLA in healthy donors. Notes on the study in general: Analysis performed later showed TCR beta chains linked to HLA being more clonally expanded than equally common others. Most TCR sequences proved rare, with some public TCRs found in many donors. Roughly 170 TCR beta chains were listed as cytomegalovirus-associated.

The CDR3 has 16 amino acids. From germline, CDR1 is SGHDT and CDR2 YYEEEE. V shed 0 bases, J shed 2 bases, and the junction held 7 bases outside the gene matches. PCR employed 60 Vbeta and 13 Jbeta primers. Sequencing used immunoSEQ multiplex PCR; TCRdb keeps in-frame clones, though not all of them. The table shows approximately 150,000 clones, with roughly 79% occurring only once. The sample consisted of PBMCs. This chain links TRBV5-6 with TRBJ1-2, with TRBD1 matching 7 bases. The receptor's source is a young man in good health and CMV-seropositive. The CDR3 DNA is TGTGCCAGCAGCTTGGTGACAGGGCCAGCGAACTATGGCTACACCTTC. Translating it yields CASSLVTGPANYGYTF.